This TCR beta chain originates from a study of tumor-infiltrating lymphocytes in primary liver carcinoma. At the level of the study: Donors underwent surgery for histopathologically diagnosed primary liver carcinoma. Enrolled patients were male and female, aged 30 to 69 years. Notes on the study in general: It was tumor-adjacent and tumor-blood pairs that overlapped less than tumor region pairs did. Tumor specimens were characterized by a significantly higher top-250-clone fraction than blood (p = 0.039).

Synthesis of TCR beta cDNA was carried out from approximately 470 ng total RNA with a constant-region primer. Slightly modified ARM-PCR, run as three nested multiplex PCR rounds, produced the TCR beta libraries. Two initial PCR rounds of about 11 cycles each paired TRBV1-TRBV30 forward primers with a C-beta reverse primer. MiXCR was run by TCRdb on the multiplex PCR reads, yielding one entry per CDR3 protein. The sample consists of roughly 180,000 distinct CDR3 sequences, over 50% of them appearing once. Germline DNA was extracted too, while blood RNA derived from unsorted whole blood. Turning to this clonotype: The antigen is undetermined.

The CDR3 consists of 15 residues. CDR1 and CDR2 (germline): LGHNA, YNFKEQ. V was pared by 0 bases and J by 3 bases, with 12 bases between. The chain has TRBV4-2 and TRBJ2-7; TRBD2 is a possible D gene (5 bases). Sample: peripheral blood. The receptor was isolated from a middle-aged man with primary liver carcinoma and hepatitis B virus infection. CDR3 bases: TGTGCCAGCAGCCAAGAAGGTACCCGGGGCTACGAGCAGTACTTC. Translation: CASSQEGTRGYEQYF.